Sequencing of this T cell receptor (beta chain) was carried out in a study of tumor and adjacent non-tumor tissue in lung cancer. Regarding the study as a whole: Shorter survival was associated with higher TCR diversity in tumors. Tumor repertoires had a smaller top 100 clone share than normal lung. Significantly higher TCR diversity was found in tumor than normal lung.

The library came from three nested PCR rounds adapted from ARM-PCR protocols. Each CDR3 protein is one row after TCRdb ran MiXCR on the multiplex PCR reads. Found here are more than 35,000 distinct CDR3 sequences, roughly 60% of them singletons; the top ten hold roughly 20%. RNA was extracted from bulk tissue without any cell sorting. The normal lung tissue was taken more than 3 cm from the tumor edge. Newly diagnosed lung cancer patients had thoracic surgery in China, August–late 2014, without prior chemotherapy. Germline CDR1 SQVTM, CDR2 ANQGSEA. The CDR3 runs to 14 residues. V was pared by 3 bases and J by 2 bases, with 8 bases between. This clonotype was counted at least ten times. Its antigen is unidentified.

The sequencing sample was made of distant non-tumor lung tissue. This chain uses TRBV29-1 with TRBJ2-6; TRBD1 is a possible D gene (6 bases). The clonotype was recovered from a woman aged 40 to 50 with non-small cell lung cancer. Written as DNA, the CDR3 is TGCAGCGTTGACACAGGGCCTGGGGCCAACGTCCTGACTTTC. It translates to CSVDTGPGANVLTF.